Below, 23 T cell receptor beta chains from the same sample are listed, as sequenced in a study of T cell changes during pregnancy in multiple sclerosis. Generated by immunoSEQ multiplex PCR, the TCRdb table keeps only in-frame clones and is missing some. The table records 90,000 to 100,000 clones, 90% to 95% of them present only once. Sequencing was performed on peripheral blood, taken in the first trimester of pregnancy. Receptors were obtained from a female donor with multiple sclerosis, enrolled in a pregnancy study.

The chain links TRBV5-1 to TRBJ2-6, with 7 bases fitting TRBD1. This CDR3 spans 16 amino acids. CDR1 is SGHRS, CDR2 YFSETQ, per germline. V lost 4 bases, J lost 0 bases, and 4 bases stayed unmatched. DNA for the CDR3: TGCGCCAGCAGCCGGGACAGTATCTCTGGGGCCAACGTCCTGACTTTC. Protein: CASSRDSISGANVLTF.

CDR3 sequence: CASSYPRGDRIHNSPLHF. The CDR3 nucleotides are TGTGCCAGCAGTTATCCCCGGGGAGATCGAATTCATAATTCACCCCTCCACTTT. The rearrangement uses TRBV6-4 and TRBJ1-6; D not resolved. There are 18 residues in the CDR3. V was cut by 5 bases and J by 5 bases, with 22 bases left in between. Germline CDR1 MRHNA, CDR2 SNTAGT.

This chain joins TRBV5-1 and TRBJ2-3; TRBD2 agrees at 9 bases. The CDR3 is made up of 15 amino acids. V was pared by 5 bases and J by 0 bases, with 4 bases of the junction left unmatched. Germline lookup yields CDR1 SGHRS and CDR2 YFSETQ. The CDR3 DNA reads TGCGCCAGCAGTTCCGCGGGGGGGAGCACAGATACGCAGTATTTT. Translation: CASSSAGGSTDTQYF.

The chain carries TRBV27 and TRBJ2-1, with 16 positions matching TRBD2. The V gene's germline CDR1 is MNHEY and CDR2 SMNVEV (reference sequence). The CDR3 runs to 17 residues. V was pared by 2 bases and J by 9 bases, with 7 bases of the junction left unmatched. This CDR3 reads CASSLAGLAGGRAEQFF. CDR3 sequence (DNA): TGTGCCAGCAGTTTAGCGGGACTAGCGGGGGGGCGCGCTGAGCAGTTCTTC.

This clone appeared a single time. The chain uses TRBV10-2 and TRBJ2-7; 12 nucleotides line up with TRBD2. Trimming removed 7 bases from V and 6 bases from J; junction bases left unmatched: 10. CDR1 and CDR2 (germline): WSHSY, SAAADI. CDR3 size: 15 residues. This CDR3 is CASTGEGLAGPEQYF. Here the CDR3 DNA reads TGCGCCAGCACGGGGGAGGGACTAGCGGGCCCCGAGCAGTACTTC.

This chain joins TRBV19 and TRBJ1-2, with D perhaps TRBD1 (5 bases). V lost 5 bases and J 4 bases, leaving 11 bases between the germline ends. The CDR3 length is 13 residues. CDR1 and CDR2 (germline): LNHDA, SQIVND (reference sequence). The CDR3 sequence is CASSPQGSYGYTF. CDR3 DNA sequence: TGTGCCAGTAGTCCTCAGGGATCCTATGGCTACACCTTC.

The rearrangement links TRBV5-1 to TRBJ1-1, with unresolved D. CDR3 length equals 12 residues. The ends were cut back, 4 bases at V and 11 bases at J, with 15 bases in the middle. The germline V gene encodes CDR1 SGHRS and CDR2 YFSETQ. CDR3 protein: CASSLGNSGAFF. The DNA for the CDR3 is TGCGCCAGCAGCCTGGGGAACAGTGGGGCTTTCTTT.

J is TRBJ1-6 and V is TRBV19, with D unclear. This CDR3 has 13 amino acids. V lost 8 bases, J lost 7 bases, and 12 bases lay in between. CDR1 LNHDA and CDR2 SQIVND come from the germline V gene (reference sequence). CDR3 sequence reads: CASRGPGNSPLHF. The CDR3 coding sequence is TGTGCCAGTCGAGGACCGGGGAATTCACCCCTCCACTTT.

Only one count was recorded for this clone. The gene calls are TRBV10-1 and TRBJ2-6; a possible D gene is TRBD1 (7 bases). Germline V gene data show CDR1 as WNHNN and CDR2 as SYGVQD (reference sequence). The CDR3 runs 18 residues. V shed 8 bases and J shed 0 bases, with 20 bases lying between them. CDR3: CASLQGRLRSSGANVLTF. The DNA of the CDR3 is TGCGCCAGCCTACAGGGGAGGCTCAGAAGCTCTGGGGCCAACGTCCTGACTTTC.

This chain links TRBV6-6 with TRBJ2-3; weak D call: TRBD1 (5 bases). Germline values: CDR1 MNHNY, CDR2 SVGAGI (reference sequence). Trimming left V 6 bases short and J 6 bases short, with 7 bases between. The CDR3 loop spans 11 amino acids. In nucleotides, the CDR3 is TGTGCCAGCAGCCCAGGGGATACGCAGTATTTT. This gives the protein CASSPGDTQYF.

The sample holds one count of this clone. The chain has TRBV27 and TRBJ1-4, with no clear D. The germline V and J ends were trimmed by 3 bases and 0 bases, with 14 bases remaining between them. This CDR3 is built from 17 residues. Germline V CDR1 and CDR2: MNHEY, SMNVEV (reference sequence). The chain's CDR3 is CASSFRSGMATNEKLFF. The CDR3 DNA sequence: TGTGCCAGCAGTTTCCGCTCGGGTATGGCAACTAATGAAAAACTGTTTTTT.

As to this clone: The junction departs from germline at one end; a sequencing error may be responsible. The rearrangement joins TRBV6-1 to TRBJ2-5; 11 nucleotides line up with TRBD2. The CDR3 is 13 amino acids. Germline V CDR1 and CDR2: MNHNS, SASEGT. CDR3 nucleotides: TGTGCCAGCAGAGCTAGCGGGGGGCCCGCCCTAAACTTC. Amino acids: CASRASGGPALNF.

This chain joins TRBV13 and TRBJ2-3, with D tentatively TRBD2 (6 bases). Looked up from germline, CDR1 is PRHDT and CDR2 is FYEKMQ (reference sequence). The CDR3 has 19 amino acids. V lost 5 bases, J lost 2 bases, and 26 bases lay in between. The CDR3 DNA sequence: TGTGCCAGCAGCCGACCCCCAAACACGGGAGCACAGACCACAGATACGCAGTATTTT. It codes for CASSRPPNTGAQTTDTQYF.

The rearrangement uses TRBV7-2 and TRBJ2-1, with TRBD1 matching 9 bases. CDR1 SGHTA and CDR2 FQGNSA come from the germline V gene. J gave up 4 bases and V 5 bases, and 6 bases lay outside the gene matches. This CDR3 has 15 residues. The CDR3 sequence is CASSLPGQGYNEQFF. The CDR3, as DNA: TGTGCCAGCAGCCTACCGGGACAGGGTTACAATGAGCAGTTCTTC.

This chain connects TRBV5-5 to TRBJ1-1; 7 nucleotides line up with TRBD1. The germline CDR1 and CDR2 sequences are SGHKS and YYEKEE (reference sequence). With V trimmed by 3 bases and J by 4 bases, 9 bases remained unmatched. This CDR3 contains 15 residues. In nucleotides, the CDR3 is TGTGCCAGCAGCTATTCCGGGACAGTTGCCACTGAAGCTTTCTTT. It specifies CASSYSGTVATEAFF.

The count of this clone is one. The chain carries TRBV29-1 and TRBJ1-2; D not certain. This CDR3 is 9 amino acids long. Germline CDR1 SQVTM, CDR2 ANQGSEA. DNA of the CDR3: TGCTCTTCCGGCTATGGCTACACCTTC. Protein sequence: CSSGYGYTF.

The rearrangement joins TRBV30 to TRBJ1-5; D possibly corresponds to TRBD1 (5 bases). V was pared by 2 bases and J by 4 bases, with 12 bases between. CDR1 GTSNPN and CDR2 SVGIG come from the germline V gene (reference sequence). The CDR3 contains 14 residues. CDR3 residues: CAWSPRGDNQPQHF. The CDR3 nucleotides read TGTGCCTGGAGTCCCCGGGGGGATAATCAGCCCCAGCATTTT.

This chain connects TRBV7-9 to TRBJ1-5; D gene ambiguous. This CDR3 spans 15 amino acids. V was pared by 4 bases and J by 2 bases, with 12 bases between. Germline CDR1 reads SEHNR; CDR2 reads FQNEAQ (reference sequence). The CDR3 loop is CASSSGRYGNQPQHF. In DNA form, the CDR3 reads TGTGCCAGCAGCTCCGGGAGGTACGGCAATCAGCCCCAGCATTTT.

This rearrangement joins TRBV19 to TRBJ2-1; D gene uncertain. Trimming removed 7 bases from V and 0 bases from J, with 7 bases in between. The CDR3 consists of 13 residues. Germline loops: CDR1 LNHDA, CDR2 SQIVND (reference sequence). DNA of the CDR3: TGTGCCAGTACAGGTAGCTCCTACAATGAGCAGTTCTTC. Amino acid sequence: CASTGSSYNEQFF.

The chain has TRBV6-6 and TRBJ2-4; 8 nucleotides match TRBD2. The germline gives CDR1 MNHNY, CDR2 SVGAGI (reference sequence). The CDR3 is 16 residues long. The V and J ends lost 2 bases and 4 bases, in that order; junction bases with no gene match: 7. CDR3 residues: CASSYIPGGQKNIQYF. CDR3 nucleotide sequence: TGTGCCAGCAGTTACATCCCGGGGGGGCAGAAAAACATTCAGTACTTC.

V usage is TRBV9 and J usage is TRBJ1-1; D might be TRBD1 (5 bases). V shed 0 bases and J shed 3 bases, with 15 bases lying between them. CDR1 SGDLS and CDR2 YYNGEE come from the germline V gene. The CDR3 extends over 16 amino acids. DNA for the CDR3: TGTGCCAGCAGCGTAGTGCAGGGCGGGAGGTACACTGAAGCTTTCTTT. The encoded protein is CASSVVQGGRYTEAFF.

This clone was counted a single time. V usage is TRBV5-6 and J usage is TRBJ2-5; D is possibly TRBD1 (6 bases). CDR3 length equals 17 residues. With 4 bases removed from V and 5 bases from J, the gap between germline ends came to 24 bases. Germline CDR1 SGHDT, CDR2 YYEEEE. CDR3: CASSPGWQGRAAETQYF. CDR3 in DNA: TGTGCCAGCAGCCCGGGGTGGCAGGGGCGGGCCGCGGAGACCCAGTACTTC.

V and J are TRBV11-2 and TRBJ2-5; 7 bases line up with TRBD2. This CDR3 has 12 residues. Germline assignment: CDR1 SGHAT and CDR2 FQNNGV. J lost 5 bases, V lost 8 bases, and 5 bases had no gene match. DNA of the CDR3: TGTGCCAGCGAGGGAGGGGCCGAGACCCAGTACTTC. Its protein product is CASEGGAETQYF.